This is a list of T cell receptor beta chains from one sample in a study of T cells in Graves' hyperthyroidism and ophthalmopathy. TCRdb re-called the multiplex PCR reads with MiXCR, one entry per CDR3 protein. The sample carries around 240,000 distinct CDR3 sequences, 14% to 15% recorded once. What was sequenced was blood. The receptors were gathered from a woman aged 40-49 years with Graves' hyperthyroidism that later progressed to Graves' ophthalmopathy. CDR3s include the opening cysteine and the closing phenylalanine or tryptophan. The D gene is left open where the match is weak. Size tells how often a clone was seen (once, few, many) or the class of an expanded clone, and some rows leave it out.

V gene: TRBV6-1
clone size: many
D gene: TRBD2
J gene: TRBJ2-1
CDR3 DNA: TGTGCCAGCAGCCAACGGAGGCTAGCGGGTTTCAATGAGCAGTTCTTC
CDR3 protein: CASSQRRLAGFNEQFF

V gene: TRBV2
clone size: many
D gene: -
J gene: TRBJ1-5
CDR3 DNA: TGTGCCAGCAGTGAAAATCCGGGTGGGGATGGCAATCAGCCCCAGCATTTT
CDR3 protein: CASSENPGGDGNQPQHF

V gene: TRBV11-2
clone size: -
D gene: TRBD2
J gene: TRBJ2-1
CDR3 DNA: TGTGCCAGCAGCCGACACGCAAGCGGGAGGTACCCGTGTGAGCAGTTCTTC
CDR3 protein: CASSRHASGRYPCEQFF

V gene: TRBV6-6
clone size: -
D gene: -
J gene: TRBJ2-2
CDR3 DNA: TGTGCCAGCAGTTACTCGATAGCGGCCGGGGAGCTGTTTTTT
CDR3 protein: CASSYSIAAGELFF

V gene: TRBV7-8
clone size: many
D gene: -
J gene: TRBJ2-7
CDR3 DNA: TGTGCCAGCAGCGTAAAGGAGGAGCAGTACTTC
CDR3 protein: CASSVKEEQYF

V gene: TRBV7-9
clone size: few
D gene: -
J gene: TRBJ1-6
CDR3 DNA: TGTGCCAGCAGCCCCGACAGGATTCGGTCACCCCTCCACTTT
CDR3 protein: CASSPDRIRSPLHF

V gene: TRBV7-9
clone size: many
D gene: TRBD2
J gene: TRBJ2-7
CDR3 DNA: TGTGCCAGCAGCTTTGGGACTAGCGGGAGGGGGTGGATCCGCGAGCAGTACTTC
CDR3 protein: CASSFGTSGRGWIREQYF

V gene: TRBV27
clone size: many
D gene: TRBD2
J gene: TRBJ2-1
CDR3 DNA: TGTGCCAGCAGTTTATCGGGGCTAGCGGGGAACAATGAGCAGTTCTTC
CDR3 protein: CASSLSGLAGNNEQFF

V gene: TRBV7-3
clone size: many
D gene: TRBD2
J gene: TRBJ2-2
CDR3 DNA: TGTGCCAGCAGCTTATCGCCAGCGGGAGACACCGGGGAGCTGTTTTTT
CDR3 protein: CASSLSPAGDTGELFF

V gene: TRBV4-1
clone size: many
D gene: -
J gene: TRBJ2-5
CDR3 DNA: TGCGCCAGCAGCCAAGGGAGCATCCAAGAGACCCAGTACTTC
CDR3 protein: CASSQGSIQETQYF

V gene: TRBV7-3
clone size: many
D gene: -
J gene: TRBJ2-2
CDR3 DNA: TGTGCCAGCAGTCTCAGTCCCACCGGGGAGCTGTTTTTT
CDR3 protein: CASSLSPTGELFF

V gene: TRBV7-6
clone size: -
D gene: -
J gene: TRBJ2-7
CDR3 DNA: TGTGCCAGCAGCGCCAGAGACGGACGGGCCTACTACGAGCAGTACTTC
CDR3 protein: CASSARDGRAYYEQYF

V gene: TRBV20-1
clone size: many
D gene: TRBD2
J gene: TRBJ2-5
CDR3 DNA: TGCAGTGCTAGACTGTCGGGTTGGGGAAGCGGGAGGGCCGGTCGGGAGACCCAGTACTTC
CDR3 protein: CSARLSGWGSGRAGRETQYF

V gene: TRBV11-2
clone size: many
D gene: -
J gene: TRBJ2-1
CDR3 DNA: TGTGCCAGCAGCCTAACCTGGTCCAATGAGCAGTTCTTC
CDR3 protein: CASSLTWSNEQFF

V gene: TRBV28
clone size: many
D gene: -
J gene: TRBJ1-1
CDR3 DNA: TGTGCCAGCAACCGAGGTCCCCTGGCTTTCTTT
CDR3 protein: CASNRGPLAFF

V gene: TRBV5-1
clone size: few
D gene: -
J gene: TRBJ2-2
CDR3 DNA: TGCGCCAGCAGCTCTCCCACTTTGGAGCTGCCGAAGACCGGGGAGCTGTTTTTT
CDR3 protein: CASSSPTLELPKTGELFF

V gene: TRBV18
clone size: -
D gene: TRBD2
J gene: TRBJ2-1
CDR3 DNA: TGTGCCAGCTCTGAGGGACTAGCGGGAGTCAATGAGCAGTTCTTC
CDR3 protein: CASSEGLAGVNEQFF

V gene: TRBV19
clone size: -
D gene: -
J gene: TRBJ2-7
CDR3 DNA: TGTGCCAGTAGCTCCCGCGGTAACTACGAAACCTACGAGCAGTACTTC
CDR3 protein: CASSSRGNYETYEQYF

V gene: TRBV9
clone size: few
D gene: TRBD2
J gene: TRBJ2-7
CDR3 DNA: TGTGCCAGCAGCTCCGGTCGCGGGGGTGTCTACGAGCAGTACTTC
CDR3 protein: CASSSGRGGVYEQYF

V gene: TRBV2
clone size: many
D gene: -
J gene: TRBJ1-2
CDR3 DNA: TGTGCCAGCAGTGAAACGGGATATTCAGGCTACACCTTC
CDR3 protein: CASSETGYSGYTF

V gene: TRBV7-8
clone size: many
D gene: TRBD1
J gene: TRBJ2-6
CDR3 DNA: TGTGCCAGCAGCGTTAGAAACAGGGGAAGTGGGGCCAACGTCCTGACTTTC
CDR3 protein: CASSVRNRGSGANVLTF

V gene: TRBV5-1
clone size: many
D gene: -
J gene: TRBJ2-7
CDR3 DNA: TGCGCCAGCAGGGTGTCAGGGGGGACCTACGAGCAGTACTTC
CDR3 protein: CASRVSGGTYEQYF

V gene: TRBV4-1
clone size: many
D gene: TRBD2
J gene: TRBJ2-3
CDR3 DNA: TGCGCCAGCAGCCATATCGGGACTAGCGGAGGAGGTAGCACAGATACGCAGTATTTT
CDR3 protein: CASSHIGTSGGGSTDTQYF

V gene: TRBV28
clone size: few
D gene: TRBD2
J gene: TRBJ2-2
CDR3 DNA: TGTGCCAGCAATACACCGGGACTAACGGGATCCAACGAGGAGCTGTTTTTT
CDR3 protein: CASNTPGLTGSNEELFF

V gene: TRBV14
clone size: few
D gene: -
J gene: TRBJ2-1
CDR3 DNA: TGTGCCAGCAGCCAAGTACTAGGACGTGAGCAGTTCTTC
CDR3 protein: CASSQVLGREQFF

V gene: TRBV5-1
clone size: many
D gene: -
J gene: TRBJ2-1
CDR3 DNA: TGCGCCAGCAGCCCTCCGGGTACAACGATGGGTGAGCAGTTCTTC
CDR3 protein: CASSPPGTTMGEQFF

V gene: TRBV6-1
clone size: many
D gene: -
J gene: TRBJ1-2
CDR3 DNA: -
CDR3 protein: CASSPRFGPGYGYTF

V gene: TRBV12-3/TRBV12-4
clone size: many
D gene: -
J gene: TRBJ2-1
CDR3 DNA: TGTGCCAGCAGTACAGACATGGACTCAACAACCTACAATGAGCAGTTCTTC
CDR3 protein: CASSTDMDSTTYNEQFF

V gene: TRBV20-1
clone size: many
D gene: -
J gene: TRBJ2-3
CDR3 DNA: TGCAGTGCTACCCAACGGACTGGCCCAGATACGCAGTATTTT
CDR3 protein: CSATQRTGPDTQYF

V gene: TRBV19
clone size: many
D gene: -
J gene: TRBJ2-1
CDR3 DNA: TGTGCCAGTAGTATGGCTAGGACATTCTCCTACAATGAGCAGTTCTTC
CDR3 protein: CASSMARTFSYNEQFF

V gene: TRBV28
clone size: -
D gene: -
J gene: TRBJ1-5
CDR3 DNA: TGTGCCAGCCGACTAAGACACCAAAATCAGCCCCAGCATTTT
CDR3 protein: CASRLRHQNQPQHF

V gene: TRBV12-3/TRBV12-4
clone size: many
D gene: TRBD2
J gene: TRBJ2-2
CDR3 DNA: TGTGCCAGCAATCTAGGACTAGCGAACACCGGGGAGCTGTTTTTT
CDR3 protein: CASNLGLANTGELFF

V gene: TRBV19
clone size: many
D gene: -
J gene: TRBJ1-2
CDR3 DNA: TGTGCCAGTAGTATACTTTGGCGGACAGTCGGTGGCGGCTACACCTTC
CDR3 protein: CASSILWRTVGGGYTF

V gene: TRBV7-9
clone size: many
D gene: -
J gene: TRBJ2-1
CDR3 DNA: TGTGCCAGCAGCTTAGTGGACTACACTTCCTACAATGAGCAGTTCTTC
CDR3 protein: CASSLVDYTSYNEQFF

V gene: TRBV2
clone size: many
D gene: TRBD2
J gene: TRBJ2-5
CDR3 DNA: TGTGCCGGCCGACTAGCGGGAGTGGAGACCCAGTACTTC
CDR3 protein: CAGRLAGVETQYF

V gene: TRBV6-1
clone size: few
D gene: TRBD2
J gene: TRBJ2-5
CDR3 DNA: TGTGCCAGCAGTCGAGGGATCGGGGGGGAGACCCAGTACTTC
CDR3 protein: CASSRGIGGETQYF

V gene: TRBV4-1
clone size: few
D gene: TRBD2
J gene: TRBJ2-1
CDR3 DNA: TGCGCCAGCAGCCAAGTGACTAGCGGGCCTTACAATGAGCAGTTCTTC
CDR3 protein: CASSQVTSGPYNEQFF

V gene: TRBV6-1
clone size: many
D gene: TRBD1
J gene: TRBJ2-1
CDR3 DNA: TGTGTCAGCAGAGGACAGGGGGCGTCCTACAATGAGCAGTTCTTC
CDR3 protein: CVSRGQGASYNEQFF

V gene: TRBV28
clone size: -
D gene: -
J gene: TRBJ2-1
CDR3 DNA: TGTGCCAGCAGTTATTCGACAGGCTACAATGAGCAGTTCTTC
CDR3 protein: CASSYSTGYNEQFF

V gene: TRBV6-1
clone size: many
D gene: -
J gene: TRBJ2-1
CDR3 DNA: TGTGCCAGCAGATTGACGGGCTCGGCCAACAATGAGCAGTTCTTC
CDR3 protein: CASRLTGSANNEQFF

V gene: TRBV5-1
clone size: few
D gene: TRBD1
J gene: TRBJ2-1
CDR3 DNA: TGCGCCAGCAGCTGGGGAACAGGGGGGACCCAGTTCTTC
CDR3 protein: CASSWGTGGTQFF

V gene: TRBV27
clone size: many
D gene: -
J gene: TRBJ1-5
CDR3 DNA: TGTGCCAGCAGTCTTTGGTTCAATCAGCCCCAGCATTTT
CDR3 protein: CASSLWFNQPQHF

V gene: TRBV28
clone size: many
D gene: -
J gene: TRBJ1-6
CDR3 DNA: TGTGCCAGCAGTTTTAGGCGGAATTCACCCCTCCACTTT
CDR3 protein: CASSFRRNSPLHF

V gene: TRBV28
clone size: many
D gene: -
J gene: TRBJ2-1
CDR3 DNA: TGTGCCAGCACGACAGGCCCCTACAATGAGCAGTTCTTC
CDR3 protein: CASTTGPYNEQFF

V gene: TRBV6-2/TRBV6-3
clone size: many
D gene: -
J gene: TRBJ2-3
CDR3 DNA: TGTGCCATCACCCAGCGGCTTGGCGGTACGCAGTATTTT
CDR3 protein: CAITQRLGGTQYF

V gene: TRBV5-1
clone size: many
D gene: TRBD1
J gene: TRBJ2-3
CDR3 DNA: TGCGCCAGCACCTTTGGACAGGGTGCAGATACGCAGTATTTT
CDR3 protein: CASTFGQGADTQYF

V gene: TRBV7-9
clone size: many
D gene: TRBD2
J gene: TRBJ2-1
CDR3 DNA: TGTGCCAGCAGCTCGGGGGGGGGATTCTACAATGAGCAGTTCTTC
CDR3 protein: CASSSGGGFYNEQFF

V gene: TRBV4-2
clone size: -
D gene: -
J gene: TRBJ1-5
CDR3 DNA: TGTGCCAGCAGCCAAGATGGAAATGCCGGGCAGCCCCAGCATTTT
CDR3 protein: CASSQDGNAGQPQHF